These 23 T cell receptor beta chains were sequenced from one sample in a study of blood T cells in healthy people across ages. A second roughly 7 to 11 cycle PCR used barcoded and J-beta primers. TCRdb re-derived calls from the 5' RACE reads in MiXCR, one entry per CDR3 protein. The sample has roughly 830,000 distinct CDR3 sequences, around 62% seen once. What was sequenced was blood. All receptors come from a man aged 25 to 40 in good health.

This CDR3 is CASSVDREIWGYTF. CDR3 DNA: TGTGCCAGCAGCGTGGACAGGGAGATTTGGGGGTACACCTTC. The gene calls are TRBV7-9 and TRBJ1-2, with 8 bases that match TRBD1. Germline CDR1 and CDR2: SEHNR and FQNEAQ (reference sequence). The V segment lost 5 bases and the J segment 11 bases; nucleotides outside the gene matches: 13. The CDR3 contains 14 residues.

The chain carries TRBV7-9 and TRBJ1-4; TRBD1 might be the D (5 bases). V lost 2 bases and J 6 bases, leaving 13 bases between the germline ends. CDR3 size: 15 residues. Germline V gene sequence: CDR1 SEHNR, CDR2 FQNEAQ (reference sequence). The CDR3 DNA is TGTGCCAGCAGCTTAACCGGGACGTCGGATGAAAAACTGTTTTTT. Encoded protein: CASSLTGTSDEKLFF. The full variable domain, rest sourced from reference TRBV7-9 and TRBJ1-4, is DTGVSQNPRHKITKRGQNVTFRCDPISEHNRLYWYRQTLGQGPEFLTYFQNEAQLEKSRLLSDRFSAERPKGSFSTLEIQRTEQGDSAMYLCASSLTGTSDEKLFFGSGTQLSVL.

In its sample, this clonotype was seen a few times. This rearrangement joins TRBV30 to TRBJ2-1; unclear D gene. Germline CDR1 GTSNPN, CDR2 SVGIG (reference sequence). CDR3 length: 13 amino acids. V dropped 0 bases and J dropped 8 bases, with 11 bases sitting between them. CDR3 DNA: TGTGCCTGGAGTGTCCCCGGAAGGGATGAGCAGTTCTTC. Amino acid sequence: CAWSVPGRDEQFF.

The chain links TRBV15 to TRBJ2-3; tentatively, D is TRBD1 (5 bases). The germline gives CDR1 LNHNV, CDR2 YYDKDF (reference sequence). Trimming took off 3 bases at V and 4 bases at J, with 8 bases between the two ends. The CDR3 extends over 13 amino acids. The CDR3 spells CATSRDKSDTQYF. CDR3 nucleotides: TGTGCCACCAGCAGGGACAAGTCAGATACGCAGTATTTT.

This chain connects TRBV3-1 to TRBJ1-6; 9 bases align to TRBD1. Germline values: CDR1 LGHDT, CDR2 YNNKEL (reference sequence). The CDR3 extends over 13 amino acids. With V trimmed by 8 bases and J by 6 bases, 2 bases remained unmatched. CDR3 nucleotides: TGTGCCAGCCGGGACAGGGCTAATTCACCCCTCCACTTT. It specifies CASRDRANSPLHF. Variable domain in full (rest from reference TRBV3-1 and TRBJ1-6): DTAVSQTPKYLVTQMGNDKSIKCEQNLGHDTMYWYKQDSKKFLKIMFSYNNKELIINETVPNRFSPKSPDKAHLNLHINSLELGDSAVYFCASRDRANSPLHFGNGTRLTVT.

The J gene is TRBJ2-2, the V gene TRBV2, with unresolved D. Germline CDR1 and CDR2: SNHLY and FYNNEI. CDR3 size: 14 residues. Trimming pared 6 bases from V and 0 bases from J, leaving 8 bases between. The CDR3 nucleotides read TGTGCCAGCAGGGCGATAGCGAACACCGGGGAGCTGTTTTTT. Residues: CASRAIANTGELFF.

The chain uses TRBV29-1 and TRBJ1-2, with a possible D match to TRBD1 (6 bases). This CDR3 is 14 amino acids long. The germline CDR1 and CDR2 sequences are SQVTM and ANQGSEA. The V gene lost 1 base and the J gene lost 4 bases, with 13 bases spanning the gap. The CDR3 is CSVEAGTTGYGYTF. DNA for the CDR3: TGCAGCGTTGAAGCGGGGACAACGGGCTATGGCTACACCTTC.

V gene TRBV9 combines with J gene TRBJ2-4; D not certain. The J call may be incorrect, as the DNA end agrees better with TRBJ2-7. The CDR3 is made up of 13 amino acids. The germline gives CDR1 SGDLS, CDR2 YYNGEE. The CDR3 sequence: CASSPRSGHEQYF. CDR3 bases: TGTGCCAGCAGCCCTCGATCGGGCCACGAGCAGTACTTC.

The chain couples TRBV20-1 to TRBJ2-2; D may match TRBD1 or TRBD2 (5 bases each). The germline gives CDR1 DFQATT, CDR2 SNEGSKA (reference sequence). The V and J ends lost 6 bases and 1 base respectively, with 15 bases between them. CDR3 length equals 15 residues. The CDR3 loop reads CSATGTGMNTGELFF. The DNA of the CDR3 is TGCAGTGCAACCGGGACGGGGATGAACACCGGGGAGCTGTTTTTT.

The rearrangement uses TRBV4-3 and TRBJ2-5, with 9 nucleotides matching TRBD1. Trimming cost V 1 base and J 3 bases; bases outside gene matches: 3. Per the germline V gene, CDR1 is LGHNA and CDR2 is YSLEER. CDR3 length equals 15 residues. CDR3 sequence reads: CASSQAGDREETQYF. In DNA, the CDR3 is TGCGCCAGCAGCCAAGCTGGGGACAGGGAAGAGACCCAGTACTTC.

This clonotype showed up just a few times. The CDR3 DNA sequence: TGCAGCGTTGGAGGGGGGGTAAACACCGGGGAGCTGTTTTTT. Its translation: CSVGGGVNTGELFF. The gene calls are TRBV29-1 and TRBJ2-2, with D tentatively TRBD2 (7 bases). There are 14 residues in the CDR3. Germline loops: CDR1 SQVTM, CDR2 ANQGSEA. V gave up 4 bases and J gave up 2 bases, with 11 bases separating them.

This rearrangement joins TRBV7-9 to TRBJ1-1; unclear D gene. The V gene's germline CDR1 is SEHNR and CDR2 FQNEAQ (reference sequence). Trimming pared 5 bases from V and 3 bases from J, leaving 16 bases between. The CDR3 has 15 residues. CDR3 bases: TGTGCCAGCAGCATAAGTAGGGTTGGGGACACTGAAGCTTTCTTT. It codes for CASSISRVGDTEAFF.

This clonotype was recorded at least ten times. This rearrangement joins TRBV29-1 to TRBJ2-7; TRBD1 might be the D (6 bases). Germline V gene data show CDR1 as SQVTM and CDR2 as ANQGSEA. Between the trimmed V and J ends, which lost 6 bases and 0 bases, there was a span of 15 bases. The CDR3 is 14 residues long. The CDR3 here is CSVEGDGRSYEQYF. CDR3 DNA sequence: TGCAGCGTCGAGGGGGACGGACGCTCCTACGAGCAGTACTTC.

This clonotype was seen a handful of times. The chain couples TRBV28 to TRBJ1-5; D possibly corresponds to TRBD1 (6 bases). V was clipped by 5 bases and J by 1 base, with 12 bases between them. The CDR3 totals 15 residues. The germline gives CDR1 MDHEN, CDR2 SYDVKM. CDR3 nucleotides: TGTGCCAGCAGTCCGGGGGGGGCCAGCAATCAGCCCCAGCATTTT. This gives the protein CASSPGGASNQPQHF.

This clonotype was picked up a small number of times. The chain uses TRBV15 and TRBJ1-2; no firm D call. The CDR3 is 15 residues long. The V end was cut by 4 bases, the J end by 4 bases, with 16 bases between. The germline V gene has CDR1 LNHNV and CDR2 YYDKDF (reference sequence). The CDR3 DNA reads as TGTGCCACCAGCATTACACCTACAGCCTTCTATGGCTACACCTTC. Translating it yields CATSITPTAFYGYTF.

The chain couples TRBV4-3 to TRBJ2-1; no reliable D call. The germline gives CDR1 LGHNA, CDR2 YSLEER. There are 15 residues in the CDR3. Trimming cost V 4 bases and J 4 bases, with 14 bases left between them. The CDR3 nucleotides are TGCGCCAGCAGCCCCTACACCGACACATACAATGAGCAGTTCTTC. This sequence encodes CASSPYTDTYNEQFF.

The V and J genes are TRBV7-2 and TRBJ2-3; TRBD2 aligns across 9 bases. J gave up 2 bases and V 2 bases, and 5 bases lay outside the gene matches. Germline V lookup: CDR1 SGHTA, CDR2 FQGNSA. This CDR3 spans 16 amino acids. In DNA, the CDR3 is TGTGCCAGCAGCTTACCTAGCGGGGCCTTCACAGATACGCAGTATTTT. Protein sequence: CASSLPSGAFTDTQYF.

This rearrangement joins TRBV9 to TRBJ2-5; D remains ambiguous. The V gene lost 6 bases and the J gene lost 0 bases, with 12 bases spanning the gap. The CDR3 runs 14 residues. Germline V CDR1 and CDR2: SGDLS, YYNGEE. The CDR3 spells CASNQEGYQETQYF. CDR3 nucleotides: TGTGCCAGCAATCAAGAAGGCTACCAAGAGACCCAGTACTTC.

Many counts were recorded for this clonotype. J is TRBJ2-1 and V is TRBV15; no definite D call. Germline V gene data show CDR1 as LNHNV and CDR2 as YYDKDF (reference sequence). V was trimmed by 0 bases and J by 3 bases, leaving 15 bases between them. The CDR3 covers 17 residues. The CDR3 nucleotides read TGTGCCACCAGCAGAGATAAAAAGCGAGCGAGCTACAATGAGCAGTTCTTC. Translated: CATSRDKKRASYNEQFF.

This clonotype was counted a few times. This sequence joins TRBV6-5 and TRBJ2-1; possibly TRBD1 or TRBD2 for D (5 bases each). Germline V gene sequence: CDR1 MNHEY, CDR2 SVGAGI. Trimming removed 5 bases from V and 6 bases from J, with 17 bases in between. The CDR3 runs to 15 residues. Here the CDR3 reads CASSPPGPRANEQFF. The CDR3 DNA sequence: TGTGCCAGCAGTCCACCGGGACCAAGAGCCAATGAGCAGTTCTTC.

V is TRBV25-1 and J is TRBJ2-3; D is possibly TRBD2 (6 bases). V dropped 4 bases and J dropped 6 bases, with 14 bases sitting between them. The V gene's germline CDR1 is MGHDK and CDR2 SYGVNS. CDR3 length equals 14 residues. In nucleotides, the CDR3 is TGTGCCAGCAGTGTCCACCGTCGGGGGGATACGCAGTATTTT. Translating gives CASSVHRRGDTQYF.

A few counts support this clonotype. The rearrangement joins TRBV20-1 to TRBJ1-2; D gene uncertain. This CDR3 spans 11 amino acids. V was trimmed by 4 bases and J by 6 bases, leaving 9 bases between them. CDR1 is DFQATT, CDR2 SNEGSKA, per germline (reference sequence). Written as DNA, the CDR3 is TGCAGTGCTACAATAATGAATGGCTACACCTTC. Protein: CSATIMNGYTF.

CDR3 sequence reads: CASSLARRNEQFF. The CDR3 DNA sequence: TGTGCCAGCAGCTTGGCTAGGCGGAATGAGCAGTTCTTC. The rearrangement uses TRBV7-9 and TRBJ2-1, with D hard to call. Germline assignment: CDR1 SEHNR and CDR2 FQNEAQ (reference sequence). The CDR3 covers 13 residues. V lost 3 bases, J lost 7 bases, and 10 bases lay in between.